The rows below give T cell receptor beta chains drawn from one sample of a study of post-analysis software for immune sequencing data. A single record per CDR3 protein comes from TCRdb applying MiXCR to the PCR reads. Altogether 350,000 to 500,000 distinct CDR3 sequences are present, more than 30% being singletons, with the ten largest covering 6% to 9%. Sequenced: blood. The origin of the receptors is a girl aged 2-15 years with multiple sclerosis. Both conserved end residues are part of each CDR3. Fields, in order: D gene, clone size, J gene, CDR3 length, V gene, CDR3 protein, CDR3 DNA. D genes are given only for firm matches. Only part of the rows carry a size: once, few, many, or a class if the clone is expanded.

.	few	TRBJ2-7	14	TRBV12-3/TRBV12-4	CASSLNLALDEQYF	TGTGCCAGCAGTTTAAATCTGGCGCTTGACGAGCAGTACTTC
.	few	TRBJ2-5	15	TRBV9	CASSVGLRGEETQYF	TGTGCCAGCAGCGTAGGTCTCAGGGGGGAAGAGACCCAGTACTTC
.	.	TRBJ2-7	11	TRBV25-1	CASKGVYEQYF	TGTGCCAGCAAGGGGGTCTACGAGCAGTACTTC
.	.	TRBJ1-2	12	TRBV4-1	CASSQESYGYTF	TGCGCCAGCAGCCAAGAGAGCTATGGCTACACCTTC
.	.	TRBJ2-7	13	TRBV29-1	CSVEDRRSSEQYF	TGCAGCGTTGAAGATAGGAGGAGCAGCGAGCAGTACTTC
.	few	TRBJ2-4	14	TRBV28	CASRWQGAKNIQYF	TGTGCCAGCCGGTGGCAGGGTGCCAAAAACATTCAGTACTTC
.	.	TRBJ1-1	13	TRBV6-5	CASRQVVNTEAFF	TGTGCCAGCCGTCAGGTAGTGAACACTGAAGCTTTCTTT
.	.	TRBJ1-4	16	TRBV3-1	CASSQGRFTTNEKLFF	TGTGCCAGCAGCCAAGGTCGGTTCACAACTAATGAAAAACTGTTTTTT
TRBD2	.	TRBJ2-3	13	TRBV20-1	CRAIAGYTDTQYF	TGCAGGGCCATAGCGGGTTACACAGATACGCAGTATTTT
.	.	TRBJ1-5	13	TRBV5-6	CASSLTNRQPQHF	TGTGCCAGCAGCTTGACTAACAGGCAGCCCCAGCATTTT
.	few	TRBJ2-7	13	TRBV7-2	CASSPINGYEQYF	TGTGCCAGCAGCCCTATCAATGGGTACGAGCAGTACTTC
.	few	TRBJ2-3	12	TRBV20-1	CSARFGTDTQYF	TGCAGTGCTAGATTCGGCACAGATACGCAGTATTTT
.	.	TRBJ1-1	15	TRBV7-9	CASSLAYRKNTEAFF	TGTGCCAGCAGCTTAGCGTACCGGAAGAACACTGAAGCTTTCTTT
TRBD1	.	TRBJ2-5	13	TRBV29-1	CSATGQYQETLYF	TGCAGCGCCACGGGACAGTACCAAGAGACTCTGTACTTC
.	few	TRBJ2-7	11	TRBV20-1	CGTAGGYEQYF	TGCGGAACGGCGGGCGGCTACGAGCAGTACTTC
TRBD2	.	TRBJ2-1	15	TRBV4-1	CASSQIAGGLNEQFF	TGCGCCAGCAGCCAAATTGCGGGGGGCCTTAATGAGCAGTTCTTC
TRBD1	.	TRBJ2-5	16	TRBV27	CASSLSPGQDWGTQYF	TGTGCCAGCAGTTTATCCCCGGGACAGGACTGGGGGACCCAGTACTTC
TRBD1	.	TRBJ2-3	16	TRBV7-9	CACSPKTGTSTDTQYF	TGTGCCTGCAGCCCTAAGACAGGGACGAGCACAGATACGCAGTATTTT
.	few	TRBJ2-1	15	TRBV13	CASSPFGSYYNEQFF	TGTGCCAGCAGCCCCTTCGGTAGCTACTACAATGAGCAGTTCTTC
TRBD1	.	TRBJ2-4	15	TRBV5-1	CASSLSYGTGGEQYF	TGCGCCAGCAGCCTCTCATACGGGACAGGAGGAGAGCAGTACTTC
.	.	TRBJ1-2	14	TRBV20-1	CSAKPGLANYGYTF	TGCAGTGCTAAACCGGGGCTCGCTAACTATGGCTACACCTTC
.	.	TRBJ2-5	16	TRBV19	CASSSGGSPELETQYF	TGTGCCAGTAGTTCCGGCGGTAGCCCCGAGCTGGAGACCCAGTACTTC
.	.	TRBJ2-1	10	TRBV2	CASIRNEQFF	TGTGCCAGCATAAGAAATGAGCAGTTCTTC
TRBD1	once	TRBJ1-2	16	TRBV7-9	CASSLRQRDSYYGYTF	TGTGCCAGCAGCTTACGACAAAGGGACAGCTACTATGGCTACACCTTC
.	.	TRBJ1-2	15	TRBV28	CASSFWGAPNYGYTF	TGTGCCAGCAGTTTTTGGGGGGCGCCTAACTATGGCTACACCTTC
TRBD2	.	TRBJ2-1	16	TRBV27	CASSQELASSYNEQFF	TGTGCCAGCAGTCAGGAACTAGCGAGCTCCTACAATGAGCAGTTCTTC
TRBD1	.	TRBJ1-1	14	TRBV25-1	CASSEQGVVTEAFF	TGTGCCAGCAGTGAACAGGGGGTGGTCACTGAAGCTTTCTTT
TRBD1	.	TRBJ1-5	16	TRBV12-3/TRBV12-4	CASSSRWTGGNQPQHF	TGTGCCAGCAGTTCCCGCTGGACAGGGGGCAATCAGCCCCAGCATTTT
.	few	TRBJ2-7	11	TRBV29-1	CSVFGTGEQYF	TGCAGCGTTTTCGGGACCGGCGAGCAGTACTTC
.	.	TRBJ1-5	16	TRBV5-1	CASSPLGGTSNQPQHF	TGCGCCAGCAGCCCTCTGGGGGGCACGAGCAATCAGCCCCAGCATTTT
TRBD2	few	TRBJ2-1	16	TRBV5-1	CASSLQIAGGGNEQFF	TGCGCCAGCAGCTTGCAAATAGCGGGAGGGGGAAATGAGCAGTTCTTC
TRBD1	few	TRBJ2-1	15	TRBV2	CASLPRTGEYNEQFF	TGTGCCAGCCTCCCCCGGACAGGCGAGTACAATGAGCAGTTCTTC
TRBD2	few	TRBJ2-7	14	TRBV28	CASTLAGGIYEQYF	TGTGCCAGCACCCTAGCGGGAGGGATCTACGAGCAGTACTTC
.	.	TRBJ2-1	11	TRBV6-2/TRBV6-3	CASTAYNEQFF	TGTGCCAGCACGGCCTACAATGAGCAGTTCTTC
TRBD2	.	TRBJ2-3	16	TRBV28	CASSSGGAPSTDTQYF	TGTGCCAGCAGTAGCGGGGGGGCCCCTAGCACAGATACGCAGTATTTT
TRBD1	.	TRBJ2-1	14	TRBV7-3	CTSSFDRVSDEQFF	TGTACCAGCAGCTTCGACAGGGTGAGCGATGAGCAGTTCTTC